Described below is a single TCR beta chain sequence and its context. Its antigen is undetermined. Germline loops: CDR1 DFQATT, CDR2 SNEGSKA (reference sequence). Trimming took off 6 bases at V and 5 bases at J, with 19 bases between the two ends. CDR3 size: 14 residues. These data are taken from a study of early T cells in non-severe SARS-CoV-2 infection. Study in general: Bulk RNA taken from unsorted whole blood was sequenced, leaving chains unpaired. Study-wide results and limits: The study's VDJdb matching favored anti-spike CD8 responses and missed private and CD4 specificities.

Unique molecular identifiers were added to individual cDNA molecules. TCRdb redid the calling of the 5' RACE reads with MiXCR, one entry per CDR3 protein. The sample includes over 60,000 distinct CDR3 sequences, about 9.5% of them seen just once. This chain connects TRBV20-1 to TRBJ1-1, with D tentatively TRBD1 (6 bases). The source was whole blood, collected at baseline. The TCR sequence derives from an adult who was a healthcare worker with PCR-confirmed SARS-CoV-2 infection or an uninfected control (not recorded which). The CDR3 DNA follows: TGCAGTGCCCCTAATTTCCGGGGGCGGACTGAAGCTTTCTTT. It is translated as CSAPNFRGRTEAFF.